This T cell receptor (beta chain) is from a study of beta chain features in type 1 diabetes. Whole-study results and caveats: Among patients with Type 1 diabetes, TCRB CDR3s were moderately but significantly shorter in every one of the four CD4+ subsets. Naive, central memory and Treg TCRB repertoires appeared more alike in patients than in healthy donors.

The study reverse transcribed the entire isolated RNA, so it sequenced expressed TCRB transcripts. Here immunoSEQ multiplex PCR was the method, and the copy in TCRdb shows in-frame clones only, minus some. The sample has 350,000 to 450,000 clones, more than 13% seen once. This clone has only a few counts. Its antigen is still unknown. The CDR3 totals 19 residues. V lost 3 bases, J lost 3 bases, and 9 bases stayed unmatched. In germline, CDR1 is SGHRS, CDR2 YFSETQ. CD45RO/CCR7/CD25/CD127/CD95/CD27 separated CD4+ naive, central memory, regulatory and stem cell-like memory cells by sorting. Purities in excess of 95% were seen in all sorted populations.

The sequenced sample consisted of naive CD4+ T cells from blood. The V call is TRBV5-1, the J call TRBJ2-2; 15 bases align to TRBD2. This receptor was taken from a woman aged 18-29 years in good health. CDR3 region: CASSSYPGLAGGYTGELFF. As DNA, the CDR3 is TGCGCCAGCAGCTCTTATCCGGGACTAGCGGGAGGTTACACCGGGGAGCTGTTTTTT. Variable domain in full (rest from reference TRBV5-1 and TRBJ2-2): KAGVTQTPRYLIKTRGQQVTLSCSPISGHRSVSWYQQTPGQGLQFLFEYFSETQRNKGNFPGRFSGRQFSNSRSEMNVSTLELGDSALYLCASSSYPGLAGGYTGELFFGEGSRLTVL.